This TCR beta chain was sequenced during a study of beta chain features in type 1 diabetes. The study, taken as a whole, reports: Shorter TCRB CDR3s, moderately but significantly so, were found in Type 1 diabetes patients in all four CD4+ subsets. Equally in patients and controls, shorter templates might have been favored by PCR.

The isolated RNA, all of it, was reverse transcribed, so expressed TCRB transcripts were what got sequenced. Naive, central memory and regulatory T cell samples yielded around 3.5 million reads on average. Only in-frame clones appear in the TCRdb table, and some are missing; sequencing was by immunoSEQ multiplex PCR. Here the sample spans some 400,000 clones, more than 12% being singletons. Remarks on this clone: No antigen is known for it.

It was via CD45RO/CCR7/CD25/CD127/CD95/CD27 that CD4+ naive, central memory, regulatory and stem cell-like memory cells were sorted. The source of this sequence is a woman under 30 in good health. The specimen sequenced was naive CD4+ T cells from blood.

The DNA for the CDR3 is TGTGCCTGGAGTGTGAGGTTTGAACAGCCCCAGCATTTT. Translating it yields CAWSVRFEQPQHF. The chain recombines TRBV30 with TRBJ1-5; D unclear. V was clipped by 0 bases and J by 7 bases, with 10 bases between them. The CDR3 has 13 residues. CDR1 is GTSNPN and CDR2 is SVGIG in the germline V gene (reference sequence).